This TCR beta chain came from a study of T cells in Graves' hyperthyroidism and ophthalmopathy. To note about this clonotype: What it binds is not known.

In germline, CDR1 is ENHRY, CDR2 SYGVKD. CDR3 size: 15 residues. The V gene lost 0 bases and the J gene lost 0 bases, with 9 bases spanning the gap. TCR beta CDR3 sequences were amplified from RNA transcripts. Primed by the HTBI set, a first-round RT-PCR was run on the TCR CDR3. TCRdb re-called the multiplex PCR reads through MiXCR, storing one row per CDR3 protein. The table lists under 600,000 distinct CDR3 sequences, about 16% of them singletons. Notes on the study in general: Blood also carried most thyroid clonotypes expanded above 0.001.

Sequenced material: blood. The gene calls are TRBV10-3 and TRBJ2-7; TRBD1 is a possible D gene (6 bases). The clonotype originates from a woman aged 40 to 55 with Graves' ophthalmopathy. In DNA form, the CDR3 reads TGTGCCATCAGTGAGTCGGGGGACAACTCCTACGAGCAGTACTTC. It codes for CAISESGDNSYEQYF.